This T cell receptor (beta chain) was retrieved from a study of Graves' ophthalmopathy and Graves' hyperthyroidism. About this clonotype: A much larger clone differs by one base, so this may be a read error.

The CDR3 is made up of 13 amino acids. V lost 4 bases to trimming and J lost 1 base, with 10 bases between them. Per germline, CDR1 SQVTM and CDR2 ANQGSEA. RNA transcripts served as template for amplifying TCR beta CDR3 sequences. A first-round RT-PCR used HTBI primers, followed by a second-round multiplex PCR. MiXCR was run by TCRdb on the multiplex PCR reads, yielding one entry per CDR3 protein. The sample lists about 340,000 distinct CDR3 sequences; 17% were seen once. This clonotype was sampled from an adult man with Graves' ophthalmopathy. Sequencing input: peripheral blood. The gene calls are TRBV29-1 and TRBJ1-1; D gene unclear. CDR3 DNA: TGCAGCGTTGGTAAACTCCAGAACACTGAAGCTTTCTTT. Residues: CSVGKLQNTEAFF.